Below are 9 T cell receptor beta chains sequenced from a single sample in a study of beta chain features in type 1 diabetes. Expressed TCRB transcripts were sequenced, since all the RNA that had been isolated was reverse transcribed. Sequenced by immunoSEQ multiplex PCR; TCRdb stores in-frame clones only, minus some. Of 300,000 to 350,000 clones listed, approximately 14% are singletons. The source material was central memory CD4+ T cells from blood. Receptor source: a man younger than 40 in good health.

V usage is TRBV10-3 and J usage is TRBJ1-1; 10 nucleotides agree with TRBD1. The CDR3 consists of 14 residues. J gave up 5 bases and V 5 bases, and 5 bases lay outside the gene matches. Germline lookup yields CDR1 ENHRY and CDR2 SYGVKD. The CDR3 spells CAISRTGGSTEAFF. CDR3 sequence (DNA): TGTGCCATCAGTAGGACAGGGGGGAGTACTGAAGCTTTCTTT.

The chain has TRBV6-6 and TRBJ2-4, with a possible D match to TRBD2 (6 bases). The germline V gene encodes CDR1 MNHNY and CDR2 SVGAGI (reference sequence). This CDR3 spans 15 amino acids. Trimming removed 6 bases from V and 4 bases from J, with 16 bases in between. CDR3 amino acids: CASSQGIGGKNIQYF. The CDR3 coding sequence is TGTGCCAGCAGCCAGGGAATTGGGGGGAAAAACATTCAGTACTTC.

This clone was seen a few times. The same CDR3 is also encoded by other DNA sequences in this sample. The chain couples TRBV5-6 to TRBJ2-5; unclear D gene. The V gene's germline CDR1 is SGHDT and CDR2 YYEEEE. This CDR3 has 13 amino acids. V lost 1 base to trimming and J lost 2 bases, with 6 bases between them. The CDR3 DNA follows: TGTGCCAGCAGCTTGCCCAGTCAAGAGACCCAGTACTTC. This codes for CASSLPSQETQYF.

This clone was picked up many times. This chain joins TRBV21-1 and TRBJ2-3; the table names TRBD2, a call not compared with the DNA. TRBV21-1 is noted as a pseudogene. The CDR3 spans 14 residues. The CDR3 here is CASSKETSRDTQYF. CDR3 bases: TGTGCCAGCAGCAAAGAGACTAGTCGAGATACGCAGTATTTT.

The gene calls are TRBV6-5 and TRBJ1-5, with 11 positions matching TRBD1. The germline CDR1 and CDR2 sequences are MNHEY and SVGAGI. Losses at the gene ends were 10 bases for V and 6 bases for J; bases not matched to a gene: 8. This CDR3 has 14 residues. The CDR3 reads CATMDRGRLQPQHF. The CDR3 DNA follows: TGTGCCACCATGGACAGGGGGCGCCTTCAGCCCCAGCATTTT.

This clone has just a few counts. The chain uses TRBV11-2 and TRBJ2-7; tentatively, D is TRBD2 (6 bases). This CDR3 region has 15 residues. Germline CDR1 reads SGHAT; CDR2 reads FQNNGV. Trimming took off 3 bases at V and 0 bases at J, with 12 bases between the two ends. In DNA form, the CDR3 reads TGTGCCAGCAGCTTGAGCGGGTATAGCTCCTACGAGCAGTACGTC. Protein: CASSLSGYSSYEQYV.

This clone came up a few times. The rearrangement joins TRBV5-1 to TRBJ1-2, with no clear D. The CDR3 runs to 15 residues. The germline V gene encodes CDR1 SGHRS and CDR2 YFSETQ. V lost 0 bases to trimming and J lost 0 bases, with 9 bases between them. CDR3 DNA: TGCGCCAGCAGCTTGGATGCAAATACTAACTATGGCTACACCTTC. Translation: CASSLDANTNYGYTF.

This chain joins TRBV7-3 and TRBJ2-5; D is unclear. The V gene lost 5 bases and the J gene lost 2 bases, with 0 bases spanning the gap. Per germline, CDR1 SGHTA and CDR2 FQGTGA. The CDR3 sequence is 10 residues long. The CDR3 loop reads CASSQETQYF. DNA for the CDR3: TGTGCCAGCAGCCAAGAGACCCAGTACTTC.

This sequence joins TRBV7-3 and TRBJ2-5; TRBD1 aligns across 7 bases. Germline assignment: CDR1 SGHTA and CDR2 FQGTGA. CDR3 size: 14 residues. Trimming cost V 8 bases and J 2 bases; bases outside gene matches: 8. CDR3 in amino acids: CASRLTGRQETQYF. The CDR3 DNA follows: TGTGCCAGCCGATTGACAGGGCGGCAAGAGACCCAGTACTTC.